This T cell receptor beta chain was found in a study of T cells in Graves' hyperthyroidism and ophthalmopathy. With regard to this clonotype: Since a much larger clone is just one base distant, this may be a read error.

Amplified TCR beta CDR3 regions derived from RNA transcripts. RT-PCR in the first round (using the HTBI primer set) targeted the TCR CDR3. One entry per CDR3 protein results from TCRdb running MiXCR on the multiplex PCR reads. The profile shows around 800,000 distinct CDR3 sequences, 38% of them singletons. The CDR3 consists of 18 residues. Germline V lookup: CDR1 KGHDR, CDR2 SFDVKD. This sequence originates from a man aged 18 to 30 with Graves' hyperthyroidism. The V call is TRBV24-1, the J call TRBJ2-2; D call uncertain. The specimen sequenced was blood. The CDR3 region is CATGDPRHGQANTGELFF. CDR3 DNA sequence: TGTGCCACCGGTGATCCCCGTCATGGCCAGGCGAACACCGGGGAGCTGTTTTTT.